This T cell receptor (beta chain) was sequenced in a study of cytomegalovirus exposure and HLA in healthy donors. Amplification used 60 Vbeta primers and 13 Jbeta primers. Generated by immunoSEQ multiplex PCR, the TCRdb table keeps only in-frame clones and is missing some. The table shows about 190,000 clones, with around 83% occurring only once. This clone was counted a few times. The junction does not match germline at one end; this may be a read error. The germline gives CDR1 SSHAT, CDR2 FNYEAQ (reference sequence). This CDR3 is 13 amino acids long. The source is a man aged 40-49 years in good health and CMV-seropositive. The V and J genes are TRBV7-7 and TRBJ1-1; D not resolved. The specimen was PBMCs. The CDR3 region has the DNA TGTGCTAGCAGCTGGCGGGAGGACACTGAAGCTTTCTTT. Its protein product is CASSWREDTEAFF.